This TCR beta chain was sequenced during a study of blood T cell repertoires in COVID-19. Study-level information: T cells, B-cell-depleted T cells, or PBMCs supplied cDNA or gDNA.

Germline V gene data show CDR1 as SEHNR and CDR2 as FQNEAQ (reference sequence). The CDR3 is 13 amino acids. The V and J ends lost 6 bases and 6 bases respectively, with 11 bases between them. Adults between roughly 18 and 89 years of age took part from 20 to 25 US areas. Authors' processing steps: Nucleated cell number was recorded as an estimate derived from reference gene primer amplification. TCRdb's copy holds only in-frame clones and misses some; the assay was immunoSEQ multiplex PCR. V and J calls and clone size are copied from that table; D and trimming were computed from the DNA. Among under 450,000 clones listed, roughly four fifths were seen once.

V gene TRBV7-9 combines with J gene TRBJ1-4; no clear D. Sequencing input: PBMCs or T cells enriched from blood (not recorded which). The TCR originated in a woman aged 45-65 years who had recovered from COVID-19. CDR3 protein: CASSRSGDEKLFF. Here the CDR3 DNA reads TGTGCCAGCAGTCGGTCAGGTGATGAAAAACTGTTTTTT.